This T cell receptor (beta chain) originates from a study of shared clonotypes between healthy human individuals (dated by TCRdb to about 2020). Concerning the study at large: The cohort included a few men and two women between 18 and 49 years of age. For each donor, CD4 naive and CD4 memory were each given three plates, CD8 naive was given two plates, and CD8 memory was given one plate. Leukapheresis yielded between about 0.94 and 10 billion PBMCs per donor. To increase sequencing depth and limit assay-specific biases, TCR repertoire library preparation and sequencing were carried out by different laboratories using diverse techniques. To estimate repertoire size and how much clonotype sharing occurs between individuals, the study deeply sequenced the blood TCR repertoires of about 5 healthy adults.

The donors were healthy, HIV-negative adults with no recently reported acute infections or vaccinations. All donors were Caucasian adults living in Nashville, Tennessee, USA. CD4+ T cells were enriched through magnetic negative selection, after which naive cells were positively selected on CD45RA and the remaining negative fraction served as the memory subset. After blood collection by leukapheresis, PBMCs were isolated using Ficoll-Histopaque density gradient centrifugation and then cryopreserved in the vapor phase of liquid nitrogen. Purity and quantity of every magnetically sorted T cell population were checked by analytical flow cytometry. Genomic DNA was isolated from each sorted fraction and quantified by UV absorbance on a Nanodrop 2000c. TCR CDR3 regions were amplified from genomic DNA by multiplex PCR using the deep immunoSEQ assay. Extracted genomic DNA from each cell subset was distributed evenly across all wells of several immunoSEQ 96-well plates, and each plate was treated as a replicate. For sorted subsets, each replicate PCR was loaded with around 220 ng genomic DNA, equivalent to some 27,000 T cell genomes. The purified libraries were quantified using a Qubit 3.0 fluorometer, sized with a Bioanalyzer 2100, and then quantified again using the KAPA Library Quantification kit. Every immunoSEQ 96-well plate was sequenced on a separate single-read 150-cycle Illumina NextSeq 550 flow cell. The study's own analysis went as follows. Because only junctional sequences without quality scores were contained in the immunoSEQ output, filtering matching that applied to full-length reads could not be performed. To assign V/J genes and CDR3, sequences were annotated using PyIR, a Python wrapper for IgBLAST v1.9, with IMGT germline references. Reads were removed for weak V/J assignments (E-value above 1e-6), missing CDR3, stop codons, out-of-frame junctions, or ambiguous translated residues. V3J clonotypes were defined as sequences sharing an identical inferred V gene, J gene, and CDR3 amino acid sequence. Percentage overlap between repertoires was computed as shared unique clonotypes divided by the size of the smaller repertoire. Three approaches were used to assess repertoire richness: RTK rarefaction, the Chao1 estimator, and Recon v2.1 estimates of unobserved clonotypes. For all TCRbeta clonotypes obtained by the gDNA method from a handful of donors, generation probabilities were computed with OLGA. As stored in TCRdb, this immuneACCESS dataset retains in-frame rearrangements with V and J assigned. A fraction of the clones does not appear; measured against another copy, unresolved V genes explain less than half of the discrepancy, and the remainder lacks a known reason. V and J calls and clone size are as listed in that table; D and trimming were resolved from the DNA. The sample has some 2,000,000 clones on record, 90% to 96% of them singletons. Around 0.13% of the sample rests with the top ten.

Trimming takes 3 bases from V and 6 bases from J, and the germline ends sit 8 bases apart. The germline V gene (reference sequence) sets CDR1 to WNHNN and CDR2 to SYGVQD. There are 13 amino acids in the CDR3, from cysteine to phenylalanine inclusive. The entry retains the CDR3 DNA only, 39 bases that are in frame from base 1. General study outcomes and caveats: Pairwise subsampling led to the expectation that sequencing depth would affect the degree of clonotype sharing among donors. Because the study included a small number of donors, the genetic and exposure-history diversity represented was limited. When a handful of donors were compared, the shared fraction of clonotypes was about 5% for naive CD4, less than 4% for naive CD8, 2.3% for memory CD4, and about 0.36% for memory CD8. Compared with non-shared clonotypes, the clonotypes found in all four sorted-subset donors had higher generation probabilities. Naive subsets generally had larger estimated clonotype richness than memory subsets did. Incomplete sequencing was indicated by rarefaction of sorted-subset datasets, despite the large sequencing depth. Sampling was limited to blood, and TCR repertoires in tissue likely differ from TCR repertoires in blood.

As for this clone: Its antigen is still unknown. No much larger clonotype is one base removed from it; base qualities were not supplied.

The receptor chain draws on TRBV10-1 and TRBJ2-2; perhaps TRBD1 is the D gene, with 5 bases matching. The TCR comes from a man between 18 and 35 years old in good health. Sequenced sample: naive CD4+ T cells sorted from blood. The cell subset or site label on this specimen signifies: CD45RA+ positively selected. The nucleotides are TGCGCCAGCAGTGACAGGGCCCCCGGGGAGCTGTTTTTT. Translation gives CASSDRAPGELFF.